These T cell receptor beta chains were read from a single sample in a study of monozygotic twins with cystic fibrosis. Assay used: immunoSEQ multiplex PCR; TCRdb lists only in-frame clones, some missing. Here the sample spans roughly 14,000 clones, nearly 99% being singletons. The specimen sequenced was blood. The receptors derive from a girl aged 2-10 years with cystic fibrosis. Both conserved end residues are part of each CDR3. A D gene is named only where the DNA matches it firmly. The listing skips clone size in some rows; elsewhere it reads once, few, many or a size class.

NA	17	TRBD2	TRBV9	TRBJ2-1	CASSARLAGGPVHEQFF	TGTGCCAGCAGCGCAAGATTAGCGGGAGGGCCTGTCCATGAGCAGTTCTTC
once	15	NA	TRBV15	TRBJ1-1	CATSNHQGPNTEAFF	TGTGCCACCAGCAACCATCAGGGACCGAACACTGAAGCTTTCTTT
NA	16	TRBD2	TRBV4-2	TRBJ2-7	CASSQDWRESSYEQYF	TGTGCCAGCAGCCAAGATTGGCGGGAGTCCTCCTACGAGCAGTACTTC
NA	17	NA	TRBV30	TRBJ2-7	CAWRRRATAGRAYEQYF	TGTGCCTGGAGGAGGAGGGCCACCGCGGGTAGGGCCTACGAGCAGTACTTC
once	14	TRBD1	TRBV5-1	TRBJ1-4	CASSPGQGGEKLFF	TGCGCCAGCAGCCCAGGACAGGGGGGAGAAAAACTGTTTTTT
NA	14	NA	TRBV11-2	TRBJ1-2	CASSPSLTSHTYTF	TGTGCCAGCAGCCCGAGTTTAACCAGCCATACGTACACCTTC
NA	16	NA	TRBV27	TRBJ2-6	CASSSKTASGANVLTF	TGTGCCAGCAGTTCCAAGACGGCCTCTGGGGCCAACGTCCTGACTTTC
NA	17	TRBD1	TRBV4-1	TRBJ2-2	CASSQVTGTANTGELFF	TGCGCCAGCAGCCAAGTCACCGGGACAGCGAACACCGGGGAGCTGTTTTTT
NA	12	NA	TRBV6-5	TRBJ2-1	CASSRDRQPQFF	TGTGCCAGCAGTCGAGATAGACAGCCGCAGTTCTTC
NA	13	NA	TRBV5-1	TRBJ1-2	CASSLDRDYGYTF	TGCGCCAGCAGCTTGGACAGGGACTATGGCTACACCTTC
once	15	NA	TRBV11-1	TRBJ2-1	CASSLAGVYVNEQFF	TGTGCCAGCAGCTTAGCGGGAGTCTATGTAAATGAGCAGTTCTTC
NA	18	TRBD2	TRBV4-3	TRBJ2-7	CASSQVDKGLAGSDEQYF	TGCGCCAGCAGCCAAGTAGATAAAGGGCTAGCGGGATCCGACGAGCAGTACTTC
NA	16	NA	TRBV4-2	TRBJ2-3	CASSQESRPRTDTQYF	TGTGCCAGCAGCCAAGAATCCAGGCCTCGCACAGATACGCAGTATTTT
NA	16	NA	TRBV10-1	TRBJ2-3	CASSETSGTSTDTQYF	TGCGCCAGCAGTGAAACATCCGGGACTAGCACAGATACGCAGTATTTT
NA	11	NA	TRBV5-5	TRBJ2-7	CASSLGHEQYF	TGTGCCAGCAGCTTGGGCCACGAGCAGTACTTC
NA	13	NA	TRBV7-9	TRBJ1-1	CASSRMGLAEAFF	TGTGCCAGCAGCCGAATGGGGTTGGCTGAAGCTTTCTTT
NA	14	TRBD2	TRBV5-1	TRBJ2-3	CASSLELAGDTQYF	TGCGCCAGCAGCTTGGAACTAGCGGGGGATACGCAGTATTTT
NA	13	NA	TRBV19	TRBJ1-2	CASSRGDYYGYTF	TGTGCCAGTAGTAGGGGAGACTACTATGGCTACACCTTC
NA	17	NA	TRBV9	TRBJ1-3	CASSVDLGGQVLDTIYF	TGTGCCAGCAGCGTAGATTTAGGCGGGCAGGTGTTGGACACCATATATTTT
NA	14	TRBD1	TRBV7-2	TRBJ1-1	CASSKDRGGTEAFF	TGTGCCAGCAGCAAAGACAGGGGGGGAACTGAAGCTTTCTTT
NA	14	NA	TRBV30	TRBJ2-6	CAWGAGSGANVLTF	TGTGCCTGGGGGGCCGGCTCTGGGGCCAACGTCCTGACTTTC
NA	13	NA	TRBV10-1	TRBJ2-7	CASSLRTGYEQYF	TGCGCCAGCAGTTTACGAACGGGGTACGAGCAGTACTTC
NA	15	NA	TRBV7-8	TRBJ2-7	CASSLSGRGAHEQYF	TGTGCCAGCAGCTTATCCGGGAGAGGAGCCCACGAGCAGTACTTC
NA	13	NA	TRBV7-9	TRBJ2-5	CASSVGGQETQYF	TGTGCCAGCAGCGTTGGGGGGCAAGAGACCCAGTACTTC
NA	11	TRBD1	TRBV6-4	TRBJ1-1	CASRQGAEAFF	TGTGCCAGCAGACAGGGGGCTGAAGCTTTCTTT
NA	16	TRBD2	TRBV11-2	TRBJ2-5	CASSLGGGRAMETQYF	TGTGCCAGCAGCTTAGGGGGCGGGAGGGCCATGGAGACCCAGTACTTC
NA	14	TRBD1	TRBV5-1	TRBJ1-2	CASMFGQGIGGYTF	TGCGCCAGCATGTTCGGACAGGGAATTGGAGGCTACACCTTC
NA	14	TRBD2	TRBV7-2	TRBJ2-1	CASSSEAGLIEQFF	TGTGCCAGCAGCTCCGAAGCGGGATTGATTGAGCAGTTCTTC
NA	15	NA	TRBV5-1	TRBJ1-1	CASSFTGIGNTEAFF	TGCGCCAGCAGCTTTACAGGGATAGGAAACACTGAAGCTTTCTTT
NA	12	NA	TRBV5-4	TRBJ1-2	CASSLGSGGYTF	TGTGCCAGCAGCTTGGGGTCGGGAGGCTACACCTTC
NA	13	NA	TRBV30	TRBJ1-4	CAWNLGEKEKLFF	TGTGCCTGGAACCTAGGGGAAAAAGAAAAACTGTTTTTT
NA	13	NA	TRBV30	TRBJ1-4	CAWSAGVYEKLFF	TGTGCCTGGAGTGCGGGGGTTTACGAAAAACTGTTTTTT
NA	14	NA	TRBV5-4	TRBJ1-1	CASSLARENTEAFF	TGTGCCAGCAGCTTGGCACGGGAGAACACTGAAGCTTTCTTT
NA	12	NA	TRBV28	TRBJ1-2	CASSLAGNGYTF	TGTGCCAGCAGTTTGGCGGGGAATGGCTACACCTTC
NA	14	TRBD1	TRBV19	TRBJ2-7	CASSHGQDWNEQYF	TGTGCCAGTAGTCACGGACAGGATTGGAACGAGCAGTACTTC
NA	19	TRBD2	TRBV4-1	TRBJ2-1	CASSQGLAGGLISYNEQFF	TGCGCCAGCAGCCAAGGACTAGCGGGAGGATTAATTTCCTACAATGAGCAGTTCTTC
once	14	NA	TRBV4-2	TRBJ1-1	CASSQDNRGRLVFF	TGTGCCAGCAGCCAAGATAACCGGGGGCGCCTGGTTTTCTTT
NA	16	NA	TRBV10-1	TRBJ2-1	CASSDLPTGGADEQFF	TGCGCCAGCAGTGACTTACCGACAGGTGGAGCGGATGAGCAGTTCTTC
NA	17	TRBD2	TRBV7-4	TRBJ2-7	CASSLENRTSGRGEQYF	TGTGCCAGCAGCTTAGAAAATCGGACTAGCGGGAGAGGCGAGCAGTACTTC
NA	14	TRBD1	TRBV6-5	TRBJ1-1	CASRTLDRGTEAFF	TGTGCCAGCAGGACTCTCGACAGGGGGACTGAAGCTTTCTTT
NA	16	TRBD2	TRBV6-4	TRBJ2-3	CASSDSAGGVPDTQYF	TGTGCCAGCAGTGACTCAGCGGGAGGTGTCCCAGATACGCAGTATTTT
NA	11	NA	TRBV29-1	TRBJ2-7	CSVSIDKEQYF	TGCAGCGTCTCAATAGACAAAGAGCAGTACTTC
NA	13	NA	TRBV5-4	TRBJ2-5	CASSLGARETQYF	TGTGCCAGCAGCTTGGGCGCCAGGGAGACCCAGTACTTC
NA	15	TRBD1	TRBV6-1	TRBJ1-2	CASSEGRTGDYGYTF	TGTGCCAGCAGTGAAGGTAGGACAGGAGACTATGGCTACACCTTC
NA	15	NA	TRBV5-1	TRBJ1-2	CASSLGQAVPYGYTF	TGCGCCAGCAGCTTGGGCCAGGCAGTCCCGTATGGCTACACCTTC
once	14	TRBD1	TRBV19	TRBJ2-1	CASSTRDRYNEQFF	TGTGCCAGTAGTACCCGGGACAGATACAATGAGCAGTTCTTC
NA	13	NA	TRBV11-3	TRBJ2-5	CASSLVGTETQYF	TGTGCCAGCAGCTTAGTGGGAACAGAGACCCAGTACTTC
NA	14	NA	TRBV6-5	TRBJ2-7	CASSYGRFSAEQYF	TGTGCCAGCAGTTATGGACGTTTTTCTGCCGAGCAGTACTTC